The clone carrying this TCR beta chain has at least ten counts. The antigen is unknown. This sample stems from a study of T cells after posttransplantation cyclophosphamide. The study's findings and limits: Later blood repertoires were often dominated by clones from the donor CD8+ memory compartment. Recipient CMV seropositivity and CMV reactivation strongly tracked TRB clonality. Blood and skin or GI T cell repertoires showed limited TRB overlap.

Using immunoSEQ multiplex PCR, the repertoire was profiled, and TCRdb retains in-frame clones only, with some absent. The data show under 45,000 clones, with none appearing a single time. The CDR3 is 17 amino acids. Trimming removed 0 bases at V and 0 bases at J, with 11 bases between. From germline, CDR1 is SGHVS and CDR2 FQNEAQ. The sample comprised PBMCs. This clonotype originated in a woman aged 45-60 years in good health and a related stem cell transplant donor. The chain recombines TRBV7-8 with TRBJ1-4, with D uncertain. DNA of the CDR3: TGTGCCAGCAGCTTAGCGAGGAGGGCTTCAACTAATGAAAAACTGTTTTTT. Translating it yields CASSLARRASTNEKLFF.